This T cell receptor (beta chain) was sequenced for a study of shared clonotypes between healthy human individuals. General observations from the study: Larger estimated richness was generally seen in naive subsets than in memory subsets. There were few donors, and this limited the genetic and exposure-history diversity represented.

All donors qualified as healthy HIV-negative adults and had experienced no recent acute infections or vaccinations. Sequencing was performed with immunoSEQ multiplex PCR; in TCRdb, only in-frame clones are kept and a portion is missing. This repertoire shows 2 million to 2.5 million clones, roughly 92% found once; its top ten account for roughly 0.34%. Points on this clone: Its antigen is unidentified.

V lost 4 bases and J lost 4; bases outside the gene matches: 4. Per the germline V gene, CDR1 is SGHRS and CDR2 is YFSETQ. The CDR3 consists of 14 residues. J is TRBJ1-1 and V is TRBV5-1, with 10 nucleotides matching TRBD1. The clonotype was recovered from a young man in good health. Some clones in this sample may be carry-over from other donors' samples. The sequencing input was naive CD4+ T cells from PBMCs. The subset here: CD45RA+ positively selected. The CDR3 coding sequence is TGCGCCAGCAGCGCCCGGGACAGGGGCACTGAAGCTTTCTTT. It translates to CASSARDRGTEAFF.